This T cell receptor beta chain is drawn from a study of spatial heterogeneity in lung cancer. Every individual TCR cDNA molecule carried its own unique molecular identifier, which allowed correction of PCR and sequencing errors. TCRdb independently ran MiXCR on the 5' RACE reads; one entry per CDR3 protein. The sample lists about 3,300 distinct CDR3 sequences; 8.3% were seen once. This clonotype is judged medium-sized (0.01 to 0.1%). No antigen is known for it. Time point given: sample taken at primary tumor resection. Study outcomes and limitations: Counts that tracked tumor mutation counts were those of expanded intratumoral alpha and beta TCRs. Alpha and beta chain coverage of tumor T cells was estimated at about 7.4% and 14%, respectively.

Trimming removed 5 bases from V and 8 bases from J, with 18 bases in between. The CDR3 is 14 residues long. Germline V gives CDR1 MDHEN, CDR2 SYDVKM. This receptor was identified in a male donor with early-stage non-small cell lung cancer. This rearrangement joins TRBV28 to TRBJ1-2; TRBD1 is a possible D gene (6 bases). Sequenced here: lung tumor tissue, sampled at surgery. CDR3 coding DNA: TGTGCCAGCAGTCGAAGAGGGGGTTCTGGCGGCTACACCTTC. This codes for CASSRRGGSGGYTF.